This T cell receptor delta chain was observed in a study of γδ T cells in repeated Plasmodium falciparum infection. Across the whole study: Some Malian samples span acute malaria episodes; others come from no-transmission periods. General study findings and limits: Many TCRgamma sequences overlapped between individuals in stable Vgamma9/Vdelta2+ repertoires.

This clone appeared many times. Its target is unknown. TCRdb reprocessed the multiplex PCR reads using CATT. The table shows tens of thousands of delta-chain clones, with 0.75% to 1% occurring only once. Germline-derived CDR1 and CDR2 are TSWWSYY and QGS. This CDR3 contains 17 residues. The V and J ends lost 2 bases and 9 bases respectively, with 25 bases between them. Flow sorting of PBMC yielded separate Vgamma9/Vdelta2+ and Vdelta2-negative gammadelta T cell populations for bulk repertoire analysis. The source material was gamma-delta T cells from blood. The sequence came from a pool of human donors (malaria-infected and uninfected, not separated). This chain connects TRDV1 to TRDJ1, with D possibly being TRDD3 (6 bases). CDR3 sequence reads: CALGEAVLLPVLGELIF. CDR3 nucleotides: TGTGCTCTTGGGGAAGCAGTCCTATTGCCCGTACTGGGCGAACTCATCTTT.